The T cell receptor beta chain described here comes from a study of blood T cell repertoires in COVID-19. Study details: In each case, the material was cDNA or gDNA derived from T cells, B-cell-depleted T cells, or PBMCs.

Produced via immunoSEQ multiplex PCR; TCRdb's table is partial and in-frame only. The sample yields 90,000 to 100,000 clones, around nine tenths seen once. Material: peripheral blood. The source of this sequence is a man aged 80 or over with acute or convalescent COVID-19.

The CDR3 DNA reads TGTGCCAGCAGCTTAACCGGGACAGGAGGTATCGTGAACACCATATATTTT. Its protein is CASSLTGTGGIVNTIYF. The chain has TRBV7-9 and TRBJ1-3; 8 positions agree with TRBD1. The V and J ends lost 2 bases and 7 bases, in that order; junction bases with no gene match: 13. The germline V gene has CDR1 SEHNR and CDR2 FQNEAQ (reference sequence). CDR3 size: 17 residues.